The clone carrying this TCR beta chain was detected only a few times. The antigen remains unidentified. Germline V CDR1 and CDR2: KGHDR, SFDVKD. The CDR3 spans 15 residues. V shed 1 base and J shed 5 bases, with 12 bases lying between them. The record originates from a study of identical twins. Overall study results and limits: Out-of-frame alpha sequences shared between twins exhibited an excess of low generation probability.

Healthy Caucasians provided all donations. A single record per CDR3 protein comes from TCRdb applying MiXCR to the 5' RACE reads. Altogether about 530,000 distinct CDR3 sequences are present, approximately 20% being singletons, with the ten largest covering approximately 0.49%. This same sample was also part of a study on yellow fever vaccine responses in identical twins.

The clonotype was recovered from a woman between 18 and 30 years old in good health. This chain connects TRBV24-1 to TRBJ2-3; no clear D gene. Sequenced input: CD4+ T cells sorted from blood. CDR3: CATSDLRVAQDTQYF. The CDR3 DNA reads TGTGCCACCAGTGATTTACGCGTGGCCCAAGATACGCAGTATTTT.